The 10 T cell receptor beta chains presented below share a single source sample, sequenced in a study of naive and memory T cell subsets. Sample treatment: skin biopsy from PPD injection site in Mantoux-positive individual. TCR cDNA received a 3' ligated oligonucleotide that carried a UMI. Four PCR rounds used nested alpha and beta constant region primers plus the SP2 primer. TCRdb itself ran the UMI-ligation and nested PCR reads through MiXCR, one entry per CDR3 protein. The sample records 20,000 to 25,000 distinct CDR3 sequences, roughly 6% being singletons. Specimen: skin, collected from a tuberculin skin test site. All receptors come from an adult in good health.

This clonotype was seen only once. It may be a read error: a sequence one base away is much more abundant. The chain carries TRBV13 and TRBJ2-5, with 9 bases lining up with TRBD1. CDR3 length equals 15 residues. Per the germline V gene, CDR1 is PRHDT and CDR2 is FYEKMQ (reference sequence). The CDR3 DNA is TGTGTCAGCAGCCACCGACAGGGGGGCTACCAGACCCAGTACTTC. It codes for CVSSHRQGGYQTQYF.

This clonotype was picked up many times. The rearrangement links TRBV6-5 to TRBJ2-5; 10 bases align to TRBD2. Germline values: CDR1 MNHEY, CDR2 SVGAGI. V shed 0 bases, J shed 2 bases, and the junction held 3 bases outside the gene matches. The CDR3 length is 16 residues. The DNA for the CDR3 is TGTGCCAGCAGTTACTCGGGTAGCGGGAGGCAAGAGACCCAGTACTTC. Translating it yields CASSYSGSGRQETQYF.

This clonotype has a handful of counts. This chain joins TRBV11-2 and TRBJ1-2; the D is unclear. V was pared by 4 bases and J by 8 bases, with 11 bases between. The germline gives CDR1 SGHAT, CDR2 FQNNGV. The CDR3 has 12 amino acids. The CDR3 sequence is CASSSTLIGYTF. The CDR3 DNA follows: TGTGCCAGCAGCTCGACATTGATCGGCTACACCTTC.

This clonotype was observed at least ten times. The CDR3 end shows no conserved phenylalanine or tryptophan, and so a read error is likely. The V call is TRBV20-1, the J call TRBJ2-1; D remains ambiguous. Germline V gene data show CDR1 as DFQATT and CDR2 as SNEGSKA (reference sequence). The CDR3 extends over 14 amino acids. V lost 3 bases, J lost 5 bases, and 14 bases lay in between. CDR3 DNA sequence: TGCAGTGCTAGGGGGTGGAAATCACACAATGAGCAGTTCCTC. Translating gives CSARGWKSHNEQFL.

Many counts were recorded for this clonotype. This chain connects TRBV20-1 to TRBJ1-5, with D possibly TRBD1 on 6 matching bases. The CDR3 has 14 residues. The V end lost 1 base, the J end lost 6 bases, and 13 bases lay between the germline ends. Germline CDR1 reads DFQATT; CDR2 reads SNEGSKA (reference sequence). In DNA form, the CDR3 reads TGCAGTGCTAGAGTCACAGGGTGGACTCAGCCCCAGCATTTT. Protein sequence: CSARVTGWTQPQHF.

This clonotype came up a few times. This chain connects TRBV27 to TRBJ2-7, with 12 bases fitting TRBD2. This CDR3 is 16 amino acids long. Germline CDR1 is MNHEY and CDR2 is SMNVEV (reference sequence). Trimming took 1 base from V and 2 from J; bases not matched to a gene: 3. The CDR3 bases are TGTGCCAGCAGTTTATATGGGACTAGCGGGCCCTACGAGCAGTACTTC. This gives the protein CASSLYGTSGPYEQYF.

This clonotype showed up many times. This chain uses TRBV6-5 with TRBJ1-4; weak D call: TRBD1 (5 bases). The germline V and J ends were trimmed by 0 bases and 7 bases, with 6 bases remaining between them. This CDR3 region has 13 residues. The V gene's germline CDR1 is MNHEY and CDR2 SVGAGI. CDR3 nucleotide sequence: TGTGCCAGCAGTTACTCCGGGACTGAAAAACTGTTTTTT. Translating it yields CASSYSGTEKLFF.

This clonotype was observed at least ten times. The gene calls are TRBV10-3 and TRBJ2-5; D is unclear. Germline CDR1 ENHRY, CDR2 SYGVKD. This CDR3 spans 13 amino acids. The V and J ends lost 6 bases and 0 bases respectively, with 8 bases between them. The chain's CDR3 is CAISHRDQETQYF. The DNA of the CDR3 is TGTGCCATCAGCCACCGGGACCAAGAGACCCAGTACTTC.

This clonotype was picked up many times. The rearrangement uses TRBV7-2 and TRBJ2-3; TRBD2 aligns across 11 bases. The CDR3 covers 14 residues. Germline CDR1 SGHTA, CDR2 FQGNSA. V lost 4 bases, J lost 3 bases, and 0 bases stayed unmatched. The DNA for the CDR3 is TGTGCCAGCAGCTGGACTAGCGGGACAGATACGCAGTATTTT. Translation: CASSWTSGTDTQYF.

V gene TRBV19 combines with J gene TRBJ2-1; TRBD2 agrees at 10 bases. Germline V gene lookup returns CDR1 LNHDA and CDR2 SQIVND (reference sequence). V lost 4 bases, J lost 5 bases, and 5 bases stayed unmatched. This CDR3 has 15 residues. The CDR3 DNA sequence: TGTGCCAGTAGTAATAGCGGGGGGAGACACAATGAGCAGTTCTTC. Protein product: CASSNSGGRHNEQFF.